This T cell receptor (beta chain) was sequenced in a study of tumor-infiltrating lymphocytes in primary liver carcinoma. Study-wide context: Between about 4 and 11 cm across, the tumors were all of stage T1-T3 N0M0.

The authors made TCR beta cDNA from roughly 480 ng total RNA with a constant-region primer. What produced the TCR beta libraries was three nested multiplex PCR rounds using slightly modified ARM-PCR. The study ran its first two PCR rounds for roughly 10 cycles each, using TRBV1-TRBV30 forward primers and a C-beta reverse primer. In TCRdb, the multiplex PCR reads were re-called with MiXCR into one record per CDR3 protein. The sample carries about 350,000 distinct CDR3 sequences, around 60% recorded once. Trimming left V 6 bases short and J 11 bases short, with 19 bases between. The germline gives CDR1 MNHEY, CDR2 SVGAGI. The CDR3 sequence is 13 residues long. This clonotype was seen repeatedly, ten times or more. Germline DNA was also extracted, while the blood RNA originated from unsorted whole blood.

Material: peripheral blood. The TCR was taken from a man in his forties with primary liver carcinoma and hepatitis B virus infection. The chain recombines TRBV6-5 with TRBJ1-1; D is possibly TRBD1 (6 bases). This CDR3 is CASSPTLQGSAFF. CDR3 DNA: TGTGCCAGCAGCCCAACCCTACAGGGATCGGCTTTCTTT.